The clone carrying this T cell receptor beta chain turned up a few times. The antigen remains unidentified. The Oncomine TCR Beta short-read assay sequenced DNA from cultured CD4+ T cells. TCRdb analysed the PCR reads with MiXCR anew, one entry per CDR3 protein. The sample lists 9,500 to 10,000 distinct CDR3 sequences, around 70% occurring once. The ends were cut back, 0 bases at V and 4 bases at J, with 9 bases in the middle. Looked up from germline, CDR1 is SEHNR and CDR2 is FQNEAQ (reference sequence). The CDR3 is made up of 14 amino acids. These data originate in a study of vaccination and CD4 T cells after COVID-19. Across the study: Each person enrolled got two BNT162b2 or mRNA-1273 vaccine doses.

Treatment here: approximately 11-day PBMC culture with coronavirus spike peptide pools or control peptides (ViraFEST assay). The specimen was CD4+ T cells from blood, cultured in vitro. The V and J genes are TRBV7-9 and TRBJ1-1, with a tentative D call TRBD1 (5 bases). The clonotype comes from a human donor who had recovered from COVID-19. As DNA, the CDR3 is TGTGCCAGCAGCTTAGCCGGGGGAGGCACTGAAGCTTTCTTT. Its translation: CASSLAGGGTEAFF. Full variable domain (outside the CDR3, taken from reference TRBV7-9 and TRBJ1-1): DTGVSQNPRHKITKRGQNVTFRCDPISEHNRLYWYRQTLGQGPEFLTYFQNEAQLEKSRLLSDRFSAERPKGSFSTLEIQRTEQGDSAMYLCASSLAGGGTEAFFGQGTRLTVV.